Listed below are T cell receptor beta chains from one sample, sequenced in a study of CXCR3-negative and CXCR3-positive naive CD8 T cells. TCRdb reanalyzed the 5' RACE reads and collapses them to one entry per CDR3 protein, without DNA. Recorded for this sample: approximately 100,000 distinct CDR3 sequences. Specimen: naive CXCR3+ CD8+ T cells from blood. The receptor set was obtained from a human donor in good health. Some clones in this sample may be carry-over from other donors' samples. Both conserved end residues are part of each CDR3. The order of the fields is J gene, V gene, CDR3 protein.

j_gene: TRBJ2-7; v_gene: TRBV12-3/TRBV12-4; CDR3aa: CASSFLGAPYEQYF
j_gene: TRBJ2-5; v_gene: TRBV4-2; CDR3aa: CASSQEGSGGYQETQYF
j_gene: TRBJ2-1; v_gene: TRBV25-1; CDR3aa: CASSGGYEQFF
j_gene: TRBJ1-5; v_gene: TRBV11-2; CDR3aa: CASSLSRGSNQPQHF
j_gene: TRBJ2-1; v_gene: TRBV7-8; CDR3aa: CASSLEEGGLGSYNEQFF
j_gene: TRBJ2-1; v_gene: TRBV7-8; CDR3aa: CASSLDPSFSYNEQFF
j_gene: TRBJ2-7; v_gene: TRBV19; CDR3aa: CASSAGWGLYEQYF
j_gene: TRBJ2-1; v_gene: TRBV7-2; CDR3aa: CASSPYPSNEQFF
j_gene: TRBJ2-2; v_gene: TRBV6-2/TRBV6-3; CDR3aa: CASRIVRRQLFF
j_gene: TRBJ1-1; v_gene: TRBV20-1; CDR3aa: CSATDRGLGNTEAFF
j_gene: TRBJ2-1; v_gene: TRBV12-5; CDR3aa: CASGLQGNTDEQFF
j_gene: TRBJ2-1; v_gene: TRBV21-1; CDR3aa: CASSKERRGLWDYNEQFF
j_gene: TRBJ2-7; v_gene: TRBV9; CDR3aa: CASSGGIAAVLDEQYF
j_gene: TRBJ2-2; v_gene: TRBV12-3/TRBV12-4; CDR3aa: CALGLNTGELFF
j_gene: TRBJ2-1; v_gene: TRBV28; CDR3aa: CASSWRAGDNEQFF